There are a few counts of the clone carrying this TCR beta chain. This entry is derived from a study of patients and donors after allogeneic stem cell transplantation. The V gene end was trimmed by 6 bases and the J gene end by 2 bases; junction bases not matched to a gene: 7. This CDR3 has 15 amino acids. In germline, CDR1 is SGHRS, CDR2 YFSETQ. From the RT-PCR reads, TCRdb called clonotypes with MiXCR, one entry per CDR3 protein. The sample holds about 100,000 distinct CDR3 sequences, roughly 35% seen once. This TCR was sampled from a human donor who was either an allogeneic HSCT recipient or a stem cell or donor lymphocyte infusion donor (not recorded which). It is not recorded whose cells these are; they may come from a transplant donor. This chain connects TRBV5-1 to TRBJ2-1, with 8 bases aligning to TRBD2. What was sequenced was blood, either unsorted or a sorted T cell fraction (not recorded which). The CDR3 spells CASTSTSAAYNEQFF. As DNA, the CDR3 is TGCGCCAGCACCTCGACTAGCGCGGCCTACAATGAGCAGTTCTTC.